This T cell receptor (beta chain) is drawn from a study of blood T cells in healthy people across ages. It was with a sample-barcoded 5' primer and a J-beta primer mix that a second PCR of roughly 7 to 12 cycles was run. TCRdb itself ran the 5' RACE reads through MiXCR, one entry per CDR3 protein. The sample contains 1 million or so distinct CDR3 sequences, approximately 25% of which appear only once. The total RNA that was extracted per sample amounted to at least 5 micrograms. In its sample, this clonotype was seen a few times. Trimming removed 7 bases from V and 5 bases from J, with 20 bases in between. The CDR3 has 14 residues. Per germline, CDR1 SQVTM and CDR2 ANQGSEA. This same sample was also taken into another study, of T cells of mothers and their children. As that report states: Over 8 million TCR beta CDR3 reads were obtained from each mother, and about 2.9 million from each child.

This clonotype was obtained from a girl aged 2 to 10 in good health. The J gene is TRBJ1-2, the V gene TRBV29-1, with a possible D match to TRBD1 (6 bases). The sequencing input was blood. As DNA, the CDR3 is TGCAGCGCTGGCCCGACAGGAGGGGAGTATGGCTACACCTTC. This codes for CSAGPTGGEYGYTF.